Listed below are T cell receptor beta chains from one sample, sequenced in a study of blood T cell repertoires in COVID-19. Data came from immunoSEQ multiplex PCR; TCRdb stores just in-frame clones and leaves some out. The sample has about 110,000 clones, over 75% seen once. Sample: peripheral blood. These receptors were obtained from a woman in her 50s with acute or convalescent COVID-19. The CDR3 runs from the conserved cysteine through the conserved F or W. D genes are given only for firm matches. Only some rows state a clone size, as once, few, many or a class for expanded clones.

>TRBJ1-2|TRBD1|TRBV19|few
CASSIAGTVNNYGYTF
TGTGCCAGTAGTATAGCCGGGACAGTGAATAACTATGGCTACACCTTC
>TRBJ1-2|TRBD1|TRBV5-4|once
CASSLRTGGAGYGYTF
TGTGCCAGCAGCCTCCGGACAGGGGGCGCCGGCTATGGCTACACCTTC
>TRBJ2-2|TRBD1|TRBV27|once
CASSFVGGITGELFF
TGTGCCAGCAGTTTCGTAGGGGGCATCACCGGGGAGCTGTTTTTT
>TRBJ2-7|.|TRBV2|.
CASIPGVTYEQYF
TGTGCCAGCATCCCCGGTGTTACCTACGAGCAGTACTTC
>TRBJ1-2|.|TRBV28|.
CASKKQVWGYTF
TGTGCCAGCAAAAAGCAAGTCTGGGGCTACACCTTC
>TRBJ2-2|.|TRBV11-2|.
CASSSPPGGINTGELFF
TGTGCCAGCAGCTCCCCCCCCGGGGGAATAAACACCGGGGAGCTGTTTTTT
>TRBJ1-4|TRBD1|TRBV5-1|.
CASTDPQGANEKLFF
TGCGCCAGCACCGACCCCCAGGGGGCTAATGAAAAACTGTTTTTT
>TRBJ1-1|TRBD1|TRBV27|.
CASGQGDRITEAFF
TGTGCCAGCGGCCAGGGGGACAGGATCACTGAAGCTTTCTTT
>TRBJ2-7|.|TRBV29-1|.
CSVARAREQYF
TGCAGCGTTGCCAGGGCTCGCGAGCAGTACTTC
>TRBJ2-7|TRBD2|TRBV30|.
CAWSVVGGALVYF
TGTGCCTGGAGTGTAGTCGGGGGGGCTTTGGTGTACTTC
>TRBJ1-1|.|TRBV28|.
CASPPGGQPYTEAFF
TGTGCCAGCCCCCCTGGTGGACAACCCTACACTGAAGCTTTCTTT
>TRBJ1-1|TRBD1|TRBV19|once
CATSVGGLNTEAFF
TGTGCCACCTCGGTAGGGGGCTTGAACACTGAAGCTTTCTTT
>TRBJ1-1|.|TRBV3-1/TRBV3-2|.
CASSQSSDTEAFF
TGTGCCAGCAGCCAATCGTCGGACACTGAAGCTTTCTTT
>TRBJ2-3|TRBD2|TRBV6-2/TRBV6-3|.
CASSPAGGGPVQYF
TGTGCCAGCAGTCCGGCCGGGGGGGGGCCTGTGCAGTATTTT
>TRBJ1-2|TRBD1|TRBV12-3/TRBV12-4|few
CASIMTGVGGYTF
TGTGCCAGTATAATGACAGGGGTAGGGGGCTACACCTTC
>TRBJ2-1|.|TRBV7-8|.
CASSGQRGADNEQFF
TGTGCCAGCAGCGGACAACGGGGGGCTGACAATGAGCAGTTCTTC
>TRBJ1-4|TRBD1|TRBV7-2|.
CASSLGTGGLRELFF
TGTGCCAGCAGCTTAGGGACAGGGGGCTTGAGAGAACTGTTTTTT
>TRBJ2-2|TRBD1|TRBV10-3|.
CAIAGTANTGELFF
TGTGCCATCGCCGGGACAGCGAACACCGGGGAGCTGTTTTTT
>TRBJ2-5|TRBD1|TRBV2|.
CASRDRGETQYF
TGTGCCAGCAGGGACAGGGGAGAGACCCAGTACTTC
>TRBJ1-5|TRBD1|TRBV28|.
CASSFEGRGQGINQPQHF
TGTGCCAGCAGTTTCGAGGGACGGGGACAGGGGATCAATCAGCCCCAGCATTTT
>TRBJ2-5|.|TRBV2|.
CASSGQDGQETQYF
TGTGCCAGCAGTGGACAGGACGGGCAAGAGACCCAGTACTTC
>TRBJ1-3|.|TRBV14|.
CASSLRRQSSGNTIYF
TGTGCCAGCAGCCTAAGGAGACAGAGCTCTGGAAACACCATATATTTT
>TRBJ1-6|TRBD1|TRBV6-5|.
CASSPAPGGQGTLHF
TGTGCCAGCAGCCCGGCCCCAGGGGGCCAGGGAACCCTCCACTTT
>TRBJ1-2|.|TRBV5-5|few
CASNLDSYGYTF
TGTGCCAGCAACCTGGACAGCTATGGCTACACCTTC
>TRBJ1-5|.|TRBV19|.
CASKKAFNQPQHF
TGTGCCAGTAAGAAAGCATTCAATCAGCCCCAGCATTTT
>TRBJ1-2|TRBD1|TRBV19|.
CASTDPRSGGPYGYTF
TGTGCCAGTACCGACCCGAGGTCAGGGGGCCCCTATGGCTACACCTTC
>TRBJ1-2|.|TRBV5-1|once
CASSLGFQGTNYGYTF
TGCGCCAGCAGCTTGGGTTTCCAGGGAACTAACTATGGCTACACCTTC
>TRBJ1-1|TRBD1|TRBV28|.
CASSPTLRGVNTEAFF
TGTGCCAGCAGCCCGACCCTCAGGGGGGTGAACACTGAAGCTTTCTTT
>TRBJ2-7|TRBD1|TRBV6-5|once
CASRDRIYEQYF
TGTGCCAGCAGGGACAGGATATACGAGCAGTACTTC
>TRBJ2-7|.|TRBV15|.
CATSRGGDFDGEQYF
TGTGCCACCAGCAGGGGGGGTGACTTCGACGGTGAGCAGTACTTC
>TRBJ1-5|.|TRBV7-8|.
CASSLVPAGHSNQPQHF
TGTGCCAGCAGCTTAGTTCCTGCAGGACATAGCAATCAGCCCCAGCATTTT
>TRBJ1-2|.|TRBV5-1|.
CASSFGTYSNYGYTF
TGCGCCAGCAGCTTTGGGACTTACAGCAACTATGGCTACACCTTC
>TRBJ1-5|.|TRBV15|.
CATSRGGSSNQPQHF
TGTGCCACCAGCCGAGGCGGGAGTAGCAATCAGCCCCAGCATTTT
>TRBJ1-1|.|TRBV20-1|few
CSAPIRQGAFF
TGCAGTGCTCCTATCCGCCAGGGAGCTTTCTTT
>TRBJ2-7|TRBD1|TRBV5-1|.
CASSRGQGYEQYF
TGCGCCAGCAGCAGGGGACAGGGCTACGAGCAGTACTTC
>TRBJ2-1|TRBD2|TRBV18|.
CASSRTGGDYEQFF
TGTGCCAGCTCTCGGACGGGGGGGGACTATGAGCAGTTCTTC
>TRBJ2-2|TRBD1|TRBV14|.
CASSVSGTGSFGELFF
TGTGCCAGCAGCGTCTCCGGGACAGGATCCTTCGGGGAGCTGTTTTTT
>TRBJ1-1|TRBD1|TRBV24-1|few
CATSDLGTGEINTEAFF
TGTGCCACCAGTGATTTGGGGACAGGGGAAATTAACACTGAAGCTTTCTTT
>TRBJ1-2|TRBD1|TRBV3-1/TRBV3-2|.
CASSPQGINGYTF
TGTGCCAGCAGCCCACAGGGGATTAATGGCTACACCTTC
>TRBJ2-5|.|TRBV29-1|.
CSVTGLETQYF
TGCAGCGTTACAGGGCTAGAGACCCAGTACTTC
>TRBJ2-2|.|TRBV7-9|.
CASSLDSRSAGELFF
TGTGCCAGCAGCTTAGATTCCAGATCCGCCGGGGAGCTGTTTTTT
>TRBJ2-1|TRBD2|TRBV7-3|.
CASSLGTSGGNEQFF
TGTGCCAGCAGCCTCGGGACTAGCGGCGGGAATGAGCAGTTCTTC
>TRBJ1-3|.|TRBV9|.
CASSVRADSGRNTIYF
TGTGCCAGCAGCGTAAGGGCGGACTCCGGACGAAACACCATATATTTT
>TRBJ1-2|TRBD1|TRBV3-1/TRBV3-2|.
CASSLGQGDGYTF
TGTGCCAGCAGCCTCGGACAGGGAGATGGCTACACCTTC
>TRBJ2-5|TRBD2|TRBV3-1/TRBV3-2|.
CASSPSGGLETQYF
TGTGCCAGCAGCCCTAGCGGGGGGTTGGAGACCCAGTACTTC
>TRBJ1-3|.|TRBV19|.
CASRGQPTGNTIYF
TGTGCCAGCAGGGGCCAGCCGACTGGAAACACCATATATTTT
>TRBJ2-7|.|TRBV5-1|.
CASGTESYEQYF
TGCGCCAGCGGTACAGAATCCTACGAGCAGTACTTC
>TRBJ1-5|.|TRBV19|.
CASSIGAPDHPQHF
TGTGCCAGTAGTATAGGGGCGCCCGATCACCCCCAGCATTTT
>TRBJ1-5|TRBD1|TRBV28|.
CASSLDRVQPQHF
TGTGCCAGCAGTCTCGACAGGGTTCAGCCCCAGCATTTT
>TRBJ2-7|.|TRBV5-1|few
CASSLTGEQYF
TGCGCCAGCAGTCTAACCGGCGAGCAGTACTTC